This T cell receptor beta chain was captured in a study of T cells in Graves' hyperthyroidism and ophthalmopathy. Study-level results: Ophthalmopathy was told apart from stable hyperthyroidism by a 13 V-J model.

The V segment lost 6 bases and the J segment 6 bases; nucleotides outside the gene matches: 5. The CDR3 spans 13 residues. Germline CDR1 is SQVTM and CDR2 is ANQGSEA. Notes on this clonotype: Antigen specificity is unknown.

Those patients with uncontrolled infection, other autoimmune disease, pregnancy or lactation were excluded. Amplified TCR beta CDR3 regions came from RNA transcripts. First-round RT-PCR with HTBI primers amplified the TCR CDR3 region. Using its own MiXCR run on the multiplex PCR reads, TCRdb lists one record per CDR3 protein. Here the sample spans about 350,000 distinct CDR3 sequences, about 15% being singletons. The clonotype originates from a young woman with Graves' hyperthyroidism. Sequences were obtained from blood. The rearrangement uses TRBV29-1 and TRBJ2-2; 9 bases fit TRBD1. CDR3 bases: TGCAGCGTCCGGGACAGGGAGGCCGGGGAGCTGTTTTTT. Translation gives CSVRDREAGELFF.